Listed below are T cell receptor beta chains from one sample, sequenced in a study of cytomegalovirus exposure and HLA in healthy donors. Method: immunoSEQ multiplex PCR; TCRdb's copy keeps in-frame clones and lacks some. Here the sample spans about 140,000 clones, around 80% being singletons. Material for sequencing was PBMCs. These receptors all come from a man younger than 45 in good health. Both conserved end residues are part of each CDR3. The order of the fields is clone size, D gene, V gene, J gene, CDR3 DNA, CDR3 protein. The D gene is left open where the match is weak. Clone sizes are given selectively: once, few, many, or a class where the clone is expanded.

abundance: NA
d_gene: NA
v_gene: TRBV10-3
j_gene: TRBJ2-7
CDR3nt: TGTGCCATCAATAAGGGGGAAGACGAGCAGTACTTC
CDR3aa: CAINKGEDEQYF

abundance: NA
d_gene: NA
v_gene: TRBV4-1
j_gene: TRBJ2-5
CDR3nt: TGTGCCAGCAGCCAAGAGAAGTGGCAGGGGGGAGAGACCCAGTACTTC
CDR3aa: CASSQEKWQGGETQYF

abundance: NA
d_gene: TRBD1
v_gene: TRBV28
j_gene: TRBJ1-2
CDR3nt: TGTGCCAGCAGTGGCCGCGGGACAGGGCGACGGGACTACACCTTC
CDR3aa: CASSGRGTGRRDYTF

abundance: NA
d_gene: NA
v_gene: TRBV18
j_gene: TRBJ1-5
CDR3nt: TGTGCCAGCTCATCCCGGACAAGTCAGCCCCAGCATTTT
CDR3aa: CASSSRTSQPQHF

abundance: NA
d_gene: NA
v_gene: TRBV6-5
j_gene: TRBJ1-2
CDR3nt: TGTGCCAGCAGTTACTCTCGCGGCCAACCGAACTATGGCTACGCCTTC
CDR3aa: CASSYSRGQPNYGYAF

abundance: few
d_gene: NA
v_gene: TRBV6-5
j_gene: TRBJ1-5
CDR3nt: TGTGCCCGATTAGAAAACCGGGGCAATCAGCCCCAGCATTTT
CDR3aa: CARLENRGNQPQHF

abundance: NA
d_gene: TRBD1
v_gene: TRBV19
j_gene: TRBJ1-2
CDR3nt: TGTGCCAGTAGGTCCACCGGGACAGGGAACTATGGCTACACCTTC
CDR3aa: CASRSTGTGNYGYTF

abundance: NA
d_gene: NA
v_gene: TRBV6-5
j_gene: TRBJ1-1
CDR3nt: TGTGCCAGCAGTTACGGAGGGAACACTGAAGCTTTCTTT
CDR3aa: CASSYGGNTEAFF

abundance: NA
d_gene: NA
v_gene: TRBV7-3
j_gene: TRBJ2-6
CDR3nt: TGTGCCAGCAGCTTAAAGGAGGCTGGGGCCAACGTCCTGACTTTC
CDR3aa: CASSLKEAGANVLTF

abundance: NA
d_gene: NA
v_gene: TRBV15
j_gene: TRBJ2-3
CDR3nt: TGTGCCACCAGCAGAGTAAGGGGAGGCAGGGCCACGGGGGCAGATACGCAGTATTTT
CDR3aa: CATSRVRGGRATGADTQYF

abundance: NA
d_gene: TRBD1
v_gene: TRBV6-5
j_gene: TRBJ1-1
CDR3nt: TGTGCCAGCAGCACCGGGACAGCCAAGAACACTGAAGCTTTCTTT
CDR3aa: CASSTGTAKNTEAFF

abundance: NA
d_gene: TRBD2
v_gene: TRBV7-9
j_gene: TRBJ2-1
CDR3nt: TGTGCCAGCAGCTGGCCGGGACTAGCGGGAATCTCCTACAATGAGCAGTTCTTC
CDR3aa: CASSWPGLAGISYNEQFF

abundance: NA
d_gene: NA
v_gene: TRBV11-2
j_gene: TRBJ2-5
CDR3nt: TGTGCCAGCAGCTCCCGTCGGACAGTCGGGGAGACCCAGTACTTC
CDR3aa: CASSSRRTVGETQYF

abundance: NA
d_gene: TRBD1
v_gene: TRBV6-1
j_gene: TRBJ2-2
CDR3nt: TGTGCCAGCAGTGAAGACAGGGGGCAGGTCGGGGAGCTGTTTTTT
CDR3aa: CASSEDRGQVGELFF

abundance: NA
d_gene: NA
v_gene: TRBV28
j_gene: TRBJ2-2
CDR3nt: TGTGCCAGCAGTTTATCCGGGAGATGGGCCGGGGAGCTGTTTTTT
CDR3aa: CASSLSGRWAGELFF

abundance: NA
d_gene: NA
v_gene: TRBV5-5
j_gene: TRBJ2-7
CDR3nt: TGTGCCAGCAGCTGGACGGACTCTAGCGAGCAGTACTTC
CDR3aa: CASSWTDSSEQYF

abundance: few
d_gene: NA
v_gene: TRBV20-1
j_gene: TRBJ2-7
CDR3nt: TGCAGTGCTACCTCGGCCTACGAGCAGTACTTC
CDR3aa: CSATSAYEQYF

abundance: NA
d_gene: NA
v_gene: TRBV5-1
j_gene: TRBJ2-5
CDR3nt: TGCGCCAGCATCCAGGGGGAGACCCAGTACTTC
CDR3aa: CASIQGETQYF

abundance: NA
d_gene: NA
v_gene: TRBV4-3
j_gene: TRBJ1-2
CDR3nt: TGCGCCAGCAGCCAAGATGCCAGGGTTACTGGCTACACCTTC
CDR3aa: CASSQDARVTGYTF

abundance: NA
d_gene: TRBD1
v_gene: TRBV2
j_gene: TRBJ1-5
CDR3nt: TGTGCCAGCGGCCGGGACAGGGGGAATAATCAGCCCCAGCATTTT
CDR3aa: CASGRDRGNNQPQHF

abundance: NA
d_gene: NA
v_gene: TRBV7-2
j_gene: TRBJ2-3
CDR3nt: TGTGCCAGCAGCTTACCGCGGGTAAGCACAGATACGCAGTATTTT
CDR3aa: CASSLPRVSTDTQYF

abundance: NA
d_gene: TRBD1
v_gene: TRBV29-1
j_gene: TRBJ1-2
CDR3nt: TGCAGCGCCGAAGGGGGCGATGGCTACACCTTC
CDR3aa: CSAEGGDGYTF

abundance: NA
d_gene: NA
v_gene: TRBV5-1
j_gene: TRBJ2-3
CDR3nt: TGCGCCAGCAGCTTCAGCGACGTTCCAGATACGCAGTATTTT
CDR3aa: CASSFSDVPDTQYF

abundance: NA
d_gene: TRBD2
v_gene: TRBV28
j_gene: TRBJ2-1
CDR3nt: TGTGCCAGCAGTTTCGCGGGTAGCGGGGGATACAATGAGCAGTTCTTC
CDR3aa: CASSFAGSGGYNEQFF

abundance: NA
d_gene: NA
v_gene: TRBV9
j_gene: TRBJ2-2
CDR3nt: TGTGCCAGCAGCGTAAGTCCTGGGCCCACCGGGGAGCTGTTTTTT
CDR3aa: CASSVSPGPTGELFF

abundance: NA
d_gene: NA
v_gene: TRBV30
j_gene: TRBJ1-5
CDR3nt: TGTGCCTGGAATAGTGCGGACAATCAGCCCCAGCATTTT
CDR3aa: CAWNSADNQPQHF

abundance: NA
d_gene: NA
v_gene: TRBV5-1
j_gene: TRBJ2-1
CDR3nt: TGCGCCAGCAGCTTCGGGGGGCCCTACAATGAGCAGTTCTTC
CDR3aa: CASSFGGPYNEQFF

abundance: few
d_gene: NA
v_gene: TRBV7-9
j_gene: TRBJ2-5
CDR3nt: TGTGCCAGCAGGTTCGGGGAGACCCAGTACTTC
CDR3aa: CASRFGETQYF

abundance: NA
d_gene: NA
v_gene: TRBV4-1
j_gene: TRBJ2-1
CDR3nt: TGCGCCAGCACCCATCTGGCGGATTCCTACAATGAGCAGTTCTTC
CDR3aa: CASTHLADSYNEQFF

abundance: NA
d_gene: NA
v_gene: TRBV4-3
j_gene: TRBJ2-7
CDR3nt: TGCGCCAGCAGCCAAGATCTGCCTCGGGGCGAGCAGTACTTC
CDR3aa: CASSQDLPRGEQYF

abundance: few
d_gene: TRBD2
v_gene: TRBV28
j_gene: TRBJ2-2
CDR3nt: TGTGCCAGCAGTTTAGGAGGCGGGAGGGCCGGGGAGCTGTTTTTT
CDR3aa: CASSLGGGRAGELFF

abundance: NA
d_gene: NA
v_gene: TRBV19
j_gene: TRBJ2-4
CDR3nt: TGTGCCAGTAGTCCCCAGGGGCCGAGTAACATTCAGTACTTC
CDR3aa: CASSPQGPSNIQYF

abundance: NA
d_gene: NA
v_gene: TRBV18
j_gene: TRBJ2-1
CDR3nt: TGTGCCAGCTCACCTCAGCGTGGCCACACCTACAATGAGCAGTTCTTC
CDR3aa: CASSPQRGHTYNEQFF